A single sample is the source of the 7 T cell receptor beta chains below, sequenced in a study of cytomegalovirus exposure and HLA in healthy donors. Both 60 Vbeta primers and 13 Jbeta primers went into the PCR. This table comes from immunoSEQ multiplex PCR, and its TCRdb copy is limited to in-frame clones, with some not included. The table lists fewer than 250,000 clones, about 80% of them singletons. The sequenced sample consisted of PBMCs. The receptor set was obtained from a woman aged 40 to 50 in good health and CMV-seronegative.

The chain combines TRBV27 with TRBJ1-5, with D uncertain. This CDR3 region has 14 residues. Germline CDR1 is MNHEY and CDR2 is SMNVEV (reference sequence). Trimming pared 5 bases from V and 11 bases from J, leaving 19 bases between. The CDR3 protein is CASSPQAGSQAQHF. The DNA of the CDR3 is TGTGCCAGCAGTCCCCAAGCCGGGAGCCAGGCCCAGCATTTT.

The rearrangement joins TRBV27 to TRBJ2-3; possibly TRBD2 for D (6 bases). The germline CDR1 and CDR2 sequences are MNHEY and SMNVEV (reference sequence). The CDR3 is 15 residues long. Trimming removed 3 bases from V and 1 base from J, with 11 bases in between. CDR3 protein: CASSLGGVGTDTQYF. CDR3 nucleotide sequence: TGTGCCAGCAGTTTGGGGGGAGTGGGCACAGATACGCAGTATTTT.

The V gene is TRBV19, the J gene TRBJ1-1; 8 nucleotides agree with TRBD1. V shed 0 bases, J shed 5 bases, and the junction held 5 bases outside the gene matches. The CDR3 has 15 residues. Looked up from germline, CDR1 is LNHDA and CDR2 is SQIVND (reference sequence). The chain's CDR3 is CASSIDRGQGTEAFF. CDR3 bases: TGTGCCAGTAGTATAGATCGAGGACAGGGAACTGAAGCTTTCTTT.

The rearrangement uses TRBV7-2 and TRBJ2-5; D call uncertain. Germline lookup yields CDR1 SGHTA and CDR2 FQGNSA. The V and J ends lost 4 bases and 1 base respectively, with 10 bases between them. The CDR3 has 14 amino acids. The CDR3 DNA reads as TGTGCCAGCAGCTCGCAGGTCATCCAAGAGACCCAGTACTTC. Amino acids: CASSSQVIQETQYF.

The V gene is TRBV19, the J gene TRBJ1-1; D not certain. Germline V gene data show CDR1 as LNHDA and CDR2 as SQIVND (reference sequence). V was pared by 3 bases and J by 3 bases, with 14 bases between. This CDR3 comprises 15 residues. The CDR3 region is CASSIEERRDTEAFF. The CDR3 DNA reads TGTGCCAGTAGTATTGAGGAGAGGAGGGACACTGAAGCTTTCTTT.

This clone appeared a few times. As DNA, the CDR3 is TGTGCCACGGAGGACGGGTACTCTGGAAACACCATATATTTT. Translating gives CATEDGYSGNTIYF. The chain carries TRBV6-1 and TRBJ1-3; D not certain. This CDR3 spans 14 amino acids. V dropped 10 bases and J dropped 0 bases, with 13 bases sitting between them. CDR1 is MNHNS and CDR2 is SASEGT in the germline V gene.

The chain couples TRBV30 to TRBJ1-2; 9 bases agree with TRBD1. In germline, CDR1 is GTSNPN, CDR2 SVGIG (reference sequence). The CDR3 runs 12 residues. V dropped 2 bases and J dropped 8; count of bases not matched to a gene: 3. The DNA of the CDR3 is TGTGCCTGGAGTCCGGGACAGGGAGGCTACACCTTC. This translates into CAWSPGQGGYTF.